The clone carrying this T cell receptor beta chain is classed as medium-sized. Its specificity is not known. The sample is drawn from a study of CD8 T cells in ankylosing spondylitis. Study observations and caveats: Made up of several highly homologous variants, a TCR beta motif appeared characteristic of ankylosing spondylitis blood. Significant enrichment of disease-linked clones was reportedly seen in matched ankylosing spondylitis synovial fluid. Some motif variants were previously reported in reactive arthritis synovial fluid and blood.

V lost 4 bases and J lost 10; bases outside the gene matches: 13. The CDR3 loop spans 14 amino acids. Germline CDR1 is SGDLS and CDR2 is YYNGEE. Making the TCR beta libraries involved quantitative 5'-RACE with molecular barcodes. MiXCR, run by TCRdb on the 5' RACE reads, gives a single entry per CDR3 protein. The sample has tens of thousands of distinct CDR3 sequences, over 3.5% seen once. The receptor was derived from a female donor with ankylosing spondylitis or in good health (not recorded which). V usage is TRBV9 and J usage is TRBJ1-1; 7 bases fit TRBD1. Material: blood, either unsorted or a sorted T cell fraction (not recorded which). The CDR3 sequence is CASSPLTGRSAAFF. The DNA for the CDR3 is TGTGCCAGCAGCCCGTTGACAGGGAGGTCTGCAGCTTTCTTT.